This T cell receptor beta chain was sequenced in a study of identical twins. Study-wide results and caveats: Out-of-frame alpha sequences shared by twins were enriched for low generation probability.

In the case of this clonotype: The antigen remains unidentified.

This CDR3 region has 12 residues. Looked up from germline, CDR1 is DFQATT and CDR2 is SNEGSKA (reference sequence). Trimming removed 3 bases at V and 5 bases at J, with 9 bases between. TCRdb fed the 5' RACE reads into MiXCR, producing one record per CDR3 protein. This table holds 500,000 to 650,000 distinct CDR3 sequences, around 7.4% found once. These data were likewise used in another study, on yellow fever vaccine responses in identical twins. That publication notes: Twins' vaccine T cell responses reportedly seemed partly convergent and partly personalized.

The chain links TRBV20-1 to TRBJ2-3, with a weak D call TRBD1 (6 bases). The sequenced material came from PBMCs. This sequence originates from a woman aged 18-30 years in good health. CDR3: CSAREQGDTQYF. In DNA, the CDR3 is TGCAGTGCTAGGGAACAGGGAGATACGCAGTATTTT.